This T cell receptor (beta chain) is drawn from a study of T-cell reconstitution after alpha-beta-depleted transplantation in children. Study-wide findings and caveats: A year post-transplant, T-cell counts and diversity derived mostly from newly produced T cells. Reportedly, only several hundred clones from non-depleted graft cells drove alpha-beta T-cell counts at about two months.

As to this clonotype: The antigen remains unidentified.

V gave up 1 base and J gave up 2 bases, with 11 bases separating them. Germline V gives CDR1 SGHVS, CDR2 FNYEAQ. This CDR3 is 15 amino acids long. Preparing the TCRbeta library involved the use of unique molecular identifiers. In TCRdb, the PCR reads were re-called with MiXCR into one record per CDR3 protein. The table records about 420,000 distinct CDR3 sequences, around 15% of them present only once. The receptor's source is a boy under two years old who had a stem cell transplant for Wiskott-Aldrich syndrome, so the T cells may come from the graft donor. V is TRBV7-6 and J is TRBJ2-5, with a tentative D call TRBD1 (6 bases). The sample consisted of PBMCs, mostly from graft donor cells, taken 360 days after TCRalphabeta/CD19-depleted stem cell transplant. CDR3 coding DNA: TGTGCCAGCAGCTTAGGACAGGACCGACAAGAGACCCAGTACTTC. Translating it yields CASSLGQDRQETQYF.